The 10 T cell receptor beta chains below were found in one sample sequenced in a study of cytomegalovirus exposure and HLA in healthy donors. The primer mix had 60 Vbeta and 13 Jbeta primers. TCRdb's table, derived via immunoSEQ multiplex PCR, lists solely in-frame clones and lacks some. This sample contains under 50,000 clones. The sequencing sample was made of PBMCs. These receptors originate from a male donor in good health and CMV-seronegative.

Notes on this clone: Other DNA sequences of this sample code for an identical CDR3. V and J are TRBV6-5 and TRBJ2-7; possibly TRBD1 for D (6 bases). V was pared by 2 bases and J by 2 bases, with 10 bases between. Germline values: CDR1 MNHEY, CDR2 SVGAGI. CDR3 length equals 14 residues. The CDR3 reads CASSYGQGTYEQYF. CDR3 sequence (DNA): TGTGCCAGCAGTTACGGGCAGGGGACCTACGAGCAGTACTTC.

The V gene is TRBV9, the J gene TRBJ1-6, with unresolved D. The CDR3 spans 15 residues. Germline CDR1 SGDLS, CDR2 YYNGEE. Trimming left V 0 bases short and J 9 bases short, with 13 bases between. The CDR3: CASSVEGLGVSPLHF. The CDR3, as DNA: TGTGCCAGCAGCGTAGAGGGCCTCGGGGTTTCACCCCTCCACTTT.

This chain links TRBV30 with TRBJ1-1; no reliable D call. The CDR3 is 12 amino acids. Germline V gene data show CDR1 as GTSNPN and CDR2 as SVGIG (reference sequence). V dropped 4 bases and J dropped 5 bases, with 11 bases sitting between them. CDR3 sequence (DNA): TGTGCCTGGATTAATACCGGGACTGAAGCTTTCTTT. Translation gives CAWINTGTEAFF.

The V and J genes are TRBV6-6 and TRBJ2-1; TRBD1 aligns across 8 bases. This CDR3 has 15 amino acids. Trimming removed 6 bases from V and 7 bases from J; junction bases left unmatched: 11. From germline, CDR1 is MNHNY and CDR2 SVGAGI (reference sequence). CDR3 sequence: CASSPGQGARNEQFF. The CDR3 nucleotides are TGTGCCAGCAGCCCGGGGCAGGGGGCTCGGAATGAGCAGTTCTTC.

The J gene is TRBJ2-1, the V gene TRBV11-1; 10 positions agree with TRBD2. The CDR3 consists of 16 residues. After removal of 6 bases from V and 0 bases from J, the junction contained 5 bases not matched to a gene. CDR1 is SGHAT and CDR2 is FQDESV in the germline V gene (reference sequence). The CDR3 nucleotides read TGTGCCAGCAGACCGAGCGGGGGGGCCTCCTACAATGAGCAGTTCTTC. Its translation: CASRPSGGASYNEQFF.

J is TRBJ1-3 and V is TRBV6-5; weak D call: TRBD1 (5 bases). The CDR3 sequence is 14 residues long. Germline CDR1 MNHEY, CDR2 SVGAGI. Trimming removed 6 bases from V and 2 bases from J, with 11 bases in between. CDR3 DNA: TGTGCCAGCAGGGGACTGGAAACTGGAAACACCATATATTTT. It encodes CASRGLETGNTIYF.

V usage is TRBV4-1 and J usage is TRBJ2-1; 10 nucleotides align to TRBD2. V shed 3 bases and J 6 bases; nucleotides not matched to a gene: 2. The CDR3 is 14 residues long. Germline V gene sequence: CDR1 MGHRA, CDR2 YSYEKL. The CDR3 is CASSHRTSGNEQFF. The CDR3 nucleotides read TGCGCCAGCAGCCACCGGACTAGCGGCAATGAGCAGTTCTTC.

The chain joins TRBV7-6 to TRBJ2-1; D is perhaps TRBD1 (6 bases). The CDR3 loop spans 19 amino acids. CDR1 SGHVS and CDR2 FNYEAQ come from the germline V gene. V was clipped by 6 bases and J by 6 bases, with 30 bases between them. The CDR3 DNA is TGTGCCAGCAGTTTTTCACAGGGTCCGCGTGGGGATAATCCCAATGAGCAGTTCTTC. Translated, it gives CASSFSQGPRGDNPNEQFF.

The CDR3, as DNA: TGTGCCAGCAGTTACTCGACGGGATTAGGGAACTATGGCTACACCTTC. This translates into CASSYSTGLGNYGYTF. This chain connects TRBV6-5 to TRBJ1-2, with unresolved D. Per the germline V gene, CDR1 is MNHEY and CDR2 is SVGAGI. The CDR3 consists of 16 residues. The ends were cut back, 0 bases at V and 2 bases at J, with 13 bases in the middle.

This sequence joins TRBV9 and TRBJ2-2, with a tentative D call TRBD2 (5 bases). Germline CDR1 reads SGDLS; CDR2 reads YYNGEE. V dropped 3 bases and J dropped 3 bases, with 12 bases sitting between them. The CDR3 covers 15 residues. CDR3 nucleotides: TGTGCCAGCAGCGCCGTGGGTAGCGACACCGGGGAGCTGTTTTTT. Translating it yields CASSAVGSDTGELFF.